The 23 T cell receptor beta chains listed next were all sequenced from one sample in a study of PD-L1 blockade in urothelial cancer. Time point in this sample: pretreatment peripheral blood. Some clones are missing from TCRdb's copy, which holds only in-frame ones; the method was immunoSEQ multiplex PCR. This sample carries tens of thousands of clones, approximately 86% of them seen once, and the ten largest clones take about 6.2%. Here the sequenced sample was PBMCs, taken around atezolizumab (anti-PD-L1) treatment. These receptors all stem from a man in his forties or fifties with urothelial cancer.

This chain joins TRBV4-2 and TRBJ2-5; 13 bases are shared with TRBD2. The germline V gene has CDR1 LGHNA and CDR2 YNFKEQ. The length of the CDR3 is 18 residues. V shed 3 bases, J shed 0 bases, and the junction held 7 bases outside the gene matches. CDR3 nucleotides: TGTGCCAGCAGCCACGGGACTAGCGGGGCCCTGTACCAAGAGACCCAGTACTTC. This encodes CASSHGTSGALYQETQYF.

The CDR3 DNA reads as TGTGCCAGCAGCGTGGGAGGGGATACGCGCACTGAAGCTTTCTTT. Translated: CASSVGGDTRTEAFF. The V and J genes are TRBV9 and TRBJ1-1; D may be TRBD1 (5 bases). V gave up 2 bases and J gave up 4 bases, with 15 bases separating them. Germline V gene lookup returns CDR1 SGDLS and CDR2 YYNGEE. The CDR3 runs 15 residues.

This chain links TRBV5-1 with TRBJ2-4, with TRBD2 identical over 11 bases. The length of the CDR3 is 19 residues. The V gene end was trimmed by 4 bases and the J gene end by 0 bases; junction bases not matched to a gene: 12. Germline lookup yields CDR1 SGHRS and CDR2 YFSETQ. CDR3 residues: CASSPFIAGGTTAKNIQYF. The CDR3 DNA reads TGCGCCAGCAGCCCTTTTATAGCGGGAGGGACCACAGCCAAAAACATTCAGTACTTC.

The chain couples TRBV7-2 to TRBJ2-7; 13 bases map to TRBD2. Germline-derived CDR1 and CDR2 are SGHTA and FQGNSA. This CDR3 has 16 residues. The junction had 6 bases not matched to a gene; V was cut back by 4 bases and J by 3 bases. The CDR3 is CASSSLLAGGSYEQYF. Written as DNA, the CDR3 is TGTGCCAGCAGCTCGCTACTAGCGGGAGGGAGCTACGAGCAGTACTTC.

The rearrangement uses TRBV6-1 and TRBJ2-5; D is perhaps TRBD2 (5 bases). There are 14 residues in the CDR3. With 6 bases removed from V and 2 bases from J, the gap between germline ends came to 13 bases. The germline V gene has CDR1 MNHNS and CDR2 SASEGT. This CDR3 is CASRDPGRQETQYF. In DNA, the CDR3 is TGTGCCAGCAGGGATCCGGGAAGGCAAGAGACCCAGTACTTC.

The chain joins TRBV11-2 to TRBJ1-1; D is uncertain. Trimming shortened V by 4 bases and J by 1 base, and 7 bases separated the two germline ends. The CDR3 runs to 13 residues. Germline V gives CDR1 SGHAT, CDR2 FQNNGV. The CDR3 reads CASSSYRNTEAFF. CDR3 sequence (DNA): TGTGCCAGCAGCTCATACAGGAACACTGAAGCTTTCTTT. Together with reference TRBV11-2 and TRBJ1-1, the CDR3 gives the full variable domain: EAGVAQSPRYKIIEKRQSVAFWCNPISGHATLYWYQQILGQGPKLLIQFQNNGVVDDSQLPKDRFSAERLKGVDSTLKIQPAKLEDSAVYLCASSSYRNTEAFFGQGTRLTVV.

The J gene is TRBJ2-1, the V gene TRBV6-1; 7 bases match TRBD2. Losses at the gene ends were 4 bases for V and 1 base for J; bases not matched to a gene: 10. There are 17 residues in the CDR3. Germline V gene sequence: CDR1 MNHNS, CDR2 SASEGT. CDR3 amino acids: CASSASSGTKSYNEQFF. The CDR3 nucleotides read TGTGCCAGCAGTGCGTCCTCCGGGACTAAGTCCTACAATGAGCAGTTCTTC.

The chain recombines TRBV14 with TRBJ2-5, with D maybe TRBD2 (5 bases). The V gene lost 2 bases and the J gene lost 5 bases, with 12 bases spanning the gap. The germline gives CDR1 SGHDN, CDR2 FVKESK. The CDR3 consists of 14 residues. This CDR3 reads CASSQRGFGETQYF. DNA of the CDR3: TGTGCCAGCAGCCAACGAGGGTTTGGGGAGACCCAGTACTTC.

J is TRBJ1-1 and V is TRBV19, with D possibly being TRBD1 (6 bases). The length of the CDR3 is 11 residues. V lost 7 bases and J lost 3, with 6 bases in between. Germline V gene sequence: CDR1 LNHDA, CDR2 SQIVND (reference sequence). CDR3 DNA sequence: TGTGCCAGTAAGGGGGACACTGAAGCTTTCTTT. It specifies CASKGDTEAFF.

The chain employs TRBV5-5 and TRBJ2-5, with D hard to call. V dropped 0 bases and J dropped 5 bases, with 11 bases sitting between them. The CDR3 length is 14 residues. In germline, CDR1 is SGHKS, CDR2 YYEKEE (reference sequence). The CDR3 region is CASSLVSQVETQYF. The CDR3 nucleotides are TGTGCCAGCAGCTTGGTTTCCCAGGTGGAGACCCAGTACTTC.

This clone appeared a few times. The chain joins TRBV18 to TRBJ2-1; D unresolved. Trimming stripped 0 bases from V and 7 bases from J, with 13 bases between. The germline gives CDR1 KGHSH, CDR2 LQKENI. The CDR3 spans 15 residues. CDR3 sequence reads: CASSPPPLTQNEQFF. The CDR3 coding sequence is TGTGCCAGCTCACCACCCCCGTTGACACAAAATGAGCAGTTCTTC.

In this sample, this clone turned up a few times. This chain joins TRBV28 and TRBJ2-2, with unresolved D. Germline CDR1 and CDR2: MDHEN and SYDVKM. V was cut by 5 bases and J by 2 bases, with 9 bases left in between. There are 14 residues in the CDR3. CDR3 sequence (DNA): TGTGCCAGCAGTGCTACCCTCAACACCGGGGAGCTGTTTTTT. Encoded protein: CASSATLNTGELFF.

The chain combines TRBV2 with TRBJ2-5; no definite D call. Germline V lookup: CDR1 SNHLY, CDR2 FYNNEI. The CDR3 runs to 10 residues. CDR3 sequence reads: CAASRETQYF. CDR3 in DNA: TGTGCAGCGTCGAGGGAGACCCAGTACTTC. Drawing the rest from reference TRBV2 and TRBJ2-5, the complete variable domain is EPEVTQTPSHQVTQMGQEVILRCVPISNHLYFYWYRQILGQKVEFLVSFYNNEISEKSEIFDDQFSVERPDGSNFTLKIRSTKLEDSAMYFCAASRETQYFGPGTRLLVL.

The chain combines TRBV7-8 with TRBJ2-7; the D is unclear. Trimming removed 2 bases at V and 0 bases at J, with 11 bases between. The CDR3 totals 15 residues. Germline loops: CDR1 SGHVS, CDR2 FQNEAQ. The DNA of the CDR3 is TGTGCCAGCAGCTTATTCTCAGGAAGCTCCTACGAGCAGTACTTC. It translates to CASSLFSGSSYEQYF.

V usage is TRBV28 and J usage is TRBJ1-4, with a possible D match to TRBD1 (6 bases). This CDR3 has 13 residues. Deletions cut 8 bases from V and 4 bases from J, with 11 bases between. CDR1 and CDR2 from the germline V gene are MDHEN and SYDVKM. CDR3 nucleotide sequence: TGTGCCAGCGAGGACAGCCTTAATGAAAAACTGTTTTTT. Its translation: CASEDSLNEKLFF.

V and J are TRBV6-5 and TRBJ2-1; D remains ambiguous. V lost 2 bases to trimming and J lost 6 bases, with 8 bases between them. This CDR3 comprises 13 residues. The germline V gene encodes CDR1 MNHEY and CDR2 SVGAGI. The CDR3 loop is CASSYGLFNEQFF. As DNA, the CDR3 is TGTGCCAGCAGTTACGGGCTTTTCAATGAGCAGTTCTTC.

The rearrangement joins TRBV28 to TRBJ1-4; TRBD1 is a possible D gene (6 bases). This CDR3 region has 17 residues. Germline loops: CDR1 MDHEN, CDR2 SYDVKM. V was trimmed by 4 bases and J by 13 bases, leaving 28 bases between them. The CDR3 bases are TGTGCCAGCAGTTCACCCTCGGACAGTTCTATGAAAGGGGGACTGTTTTTT. Its translation: CASSSPSDSSMKGGLFF. The complete variable domain, with remaining parts taken from reference TRBV28 and TRBJ1-4, reads DVKVTQSSRYLVKRTGEKVFLECVQDMDHENMFWYRQDPGLGLRLIYFSYDVKMKEKGDIPEGYSVSREKKERFSLILESASTNQTSMYLCASSSPSDSSMKGGLFFGSGTQLSVL.

The rearrangement links TRBV5-1 to TRBJ2-2, with 14 bases aligning to TRBD2. J gave up 1 base and V 1 base, and 6 bases lay outside the gene matches. CDR3 length: 19 amino acids. Per germline, CDR1 SGHRS and CDR2 YFSETQ. The CDR3 region has the DNA TGCGCCAGCAGCTTGATGGGGACTAGCGGGAGAAGGAACACCGGGGAGCTGTTTTTT. Amino acids: CASSLMGTSGRRNTGELFF. Combining the CDR3 with reference TRBV5-1 and TRBJ2-2 gives the whole variable domain KAGVTQTPRYLIKTRGQQVTLSCSPISGHRSVSWYQQTPGQGLQFLFEYFSETQRNKGNFPGRFSGRQFSNSRSEMNVSTLELGDSALYLCASSLMGTSGRRNTGELFFGEGSRLTVL.

In this sample, this clone turned up once. CDR3 sequence (DNA): TGTGCCACCAGCCTGCGGGAGAGGGGGGATGAGCAGTTCTTC. As protein: CATSLRERGDEQFF. The chain carries TRBV15 and TRBJ2-1; tentatively, D is TRBD2 (7 bases). The CDR3 length is 14 residues. The germline V and J ends were trimmed by 5 bases and 8 bases, with 16 bases remaining between them. Germline assignment: CDR1 LNHNV and CDR2 YYDKDF (reference sequence).

The chain combines TRBV25-1 with TRBJ2-3; D is unclear. The germline V and J ends were trimmed by 4 bases and 5 bases, with 7 bases remaining between them. Germline V gene data show CDR1 as MGHDK and CDR2 as SYGVNS. The CDR3 is 12 residues long. The CDR3 nucleotides are TGTGCCAGCAGTGCAACGGGAGATACGCAGTATTTT. Translating it yields CASSATGDTQYF.

This sequence joins TRBV7-3 and TRBJ2-7; D gene ambiguous. CDR1 and CDR2 (germline): SGHTA, FQGTGA. The CDR3 is made up of 15 amino acids. V was pared by 1 base and J by 2 bases, with 12 bases between. CDR3 nucleotide sequence: TGTGCCAGCAGCTTAAACCCCGGGTCCGCCTACGAGCAGTACTTC. Encoded protein: CASSLNPGSAYEQYF.

This clone was observed a handful of times. The V and J genes are TRBV10-2 and TRBJ1-1; no clear D. Trimming cost V 6 bases and J 0 bases, with 5 bases left between them. Germline values: CDR1 WSHSY, CDR2 SAAADI. This CDR3 is 12 amino acids long. The chain's CDR3 is CASRALNTEAFF. CDR3 DNA: TGCGCCAGCAGGGCCTTGAACACTGAAGCTTTCTTT.

This chain connects TRBV5-1 to TRBJ1-1; TRBD1 matches 9 bases. The junction had 9 bases not matched to a gene; V was cut back by 0 bases and J by 3 bases. CDR3 size: 17 residues. CDR1 and CDR2 from the germline V gene are SGHRS and YFSETQ. The CDR3 loop reads CASSLESSRQGDTEAFF. CDR3 sequence (DNA): TGCGCCAGCAGCTTGGAATCTTCGCGACAGGGGGACACTGAAGCTTTCTTT.